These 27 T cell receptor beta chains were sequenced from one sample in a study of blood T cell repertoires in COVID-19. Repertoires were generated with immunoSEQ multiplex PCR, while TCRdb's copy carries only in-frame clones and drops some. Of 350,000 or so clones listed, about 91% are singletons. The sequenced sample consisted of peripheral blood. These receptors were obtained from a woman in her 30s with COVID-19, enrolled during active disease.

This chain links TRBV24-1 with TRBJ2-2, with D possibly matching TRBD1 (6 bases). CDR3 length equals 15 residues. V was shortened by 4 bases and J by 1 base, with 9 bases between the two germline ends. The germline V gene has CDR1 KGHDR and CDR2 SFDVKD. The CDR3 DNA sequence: TGTGCCACCAGTGAAGTGGGACAGAACACCGGGGAGCTGTTTTTT. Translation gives CATSEVGQNTGELFF.

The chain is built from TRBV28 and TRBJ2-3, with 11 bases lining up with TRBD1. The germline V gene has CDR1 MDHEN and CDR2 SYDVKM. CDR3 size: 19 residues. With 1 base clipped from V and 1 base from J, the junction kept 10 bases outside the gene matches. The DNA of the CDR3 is TGTGCCAGCAGTTTATATGTTACCGGACAGGGGGCCCGCACAGATACGCAGTATTTT. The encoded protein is CASSLYVTGQGARTDTQYF.

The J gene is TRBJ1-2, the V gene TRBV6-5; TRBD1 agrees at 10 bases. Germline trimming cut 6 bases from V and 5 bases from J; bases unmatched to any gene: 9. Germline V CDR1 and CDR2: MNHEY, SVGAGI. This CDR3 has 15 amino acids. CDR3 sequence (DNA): TGTGCCAGCAGCCAGACCGGGACAGGGGTTTATGGCTACACCTTC. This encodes CASSQTGTGVYGYTF.

CDR3 sequence: CASSPDRGDGNGYTF. CDR3 in DNA: TGCGCCAGCAGCCCGGACAGGGGAGATGGAAATGGCTACACCTTC. V and J are TRBV5-1 and TRBJ1-2; TRBD1 matches at 9 bases. This CDR3 has 15 amino acids. Germline assignment: CDR1 SGHRS and CDR2 YFSETQ. With V trimmed by 4 bases and J by 6 bases, 10 bases remained unmatched.

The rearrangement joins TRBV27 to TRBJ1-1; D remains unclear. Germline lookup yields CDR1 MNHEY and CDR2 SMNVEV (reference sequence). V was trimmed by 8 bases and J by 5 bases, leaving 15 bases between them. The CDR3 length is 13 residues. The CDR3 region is CASRLSRSTEAFF. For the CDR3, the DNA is TGTGCCAGCCGACTCTCACGATCGACTGAAGCTTTCTTT.

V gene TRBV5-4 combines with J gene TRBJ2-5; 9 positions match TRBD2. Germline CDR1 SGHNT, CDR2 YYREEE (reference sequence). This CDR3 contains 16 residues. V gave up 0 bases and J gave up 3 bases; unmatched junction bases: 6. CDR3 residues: CASSLALLAGEETQYF. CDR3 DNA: TGTGCCAGCAGCTTGGCTTTATTAGCGGGGGAAGAGACCCAGTACTTC.

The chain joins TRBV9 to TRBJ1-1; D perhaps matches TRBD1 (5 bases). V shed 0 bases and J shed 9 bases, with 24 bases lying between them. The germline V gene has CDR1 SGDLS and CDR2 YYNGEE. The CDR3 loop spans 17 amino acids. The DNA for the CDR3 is TGTGCCAGCAGCGTAGCCCCAGAGGACACGGCCTTGGGGAAAGCTTTCTTT. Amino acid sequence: CASSVAPEDTALGKAFF.

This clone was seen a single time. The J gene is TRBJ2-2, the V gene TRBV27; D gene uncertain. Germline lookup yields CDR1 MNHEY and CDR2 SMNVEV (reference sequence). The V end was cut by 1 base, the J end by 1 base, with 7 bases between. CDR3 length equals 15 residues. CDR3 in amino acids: CASSLFPGNTGELFF. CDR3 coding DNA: TGTGCCAGCAGTTTATTCCCGGGGAACACCGGGGAGCTGTTTTTT.

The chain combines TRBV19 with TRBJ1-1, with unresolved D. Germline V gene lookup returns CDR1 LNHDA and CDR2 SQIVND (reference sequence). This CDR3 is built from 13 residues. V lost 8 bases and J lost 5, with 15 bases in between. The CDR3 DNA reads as TGTGCCAGTCCAAGTAGCGGAGGAACTGAAGCTTTCTTT. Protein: CASPSSGGTEAFF.

The DNA for the CDR3 is TGTGCCAGCAGCTTGGCTGGCGGGGGAGAGACCCAGTACTTC. Translation gives CASSLAGGGETQYF. The rearrangement links TRBV5-6 to TRBJ2-5, with 7 bases aligning to TRBD2. Trimming cost V 0 bases and J 4 bases; bases outside gene matches: 3. CDR3 length equals 14 residues. The germline V gene has CDR1 SGHDT and CDR2 YYEEEE.

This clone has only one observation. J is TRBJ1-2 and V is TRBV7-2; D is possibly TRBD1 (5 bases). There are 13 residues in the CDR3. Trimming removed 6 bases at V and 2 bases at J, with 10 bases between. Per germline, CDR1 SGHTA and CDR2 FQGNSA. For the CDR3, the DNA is TGTGCCAGCAGTTATGACAGAAACTATGGCTACACCTTC. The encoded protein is CASSYDRNYGYTF.

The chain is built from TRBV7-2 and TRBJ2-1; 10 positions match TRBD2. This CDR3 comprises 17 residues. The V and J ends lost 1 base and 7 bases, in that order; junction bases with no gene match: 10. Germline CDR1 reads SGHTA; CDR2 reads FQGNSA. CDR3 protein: CASSLGGSGGPRNEQFF. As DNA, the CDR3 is TGTGCCAGCAGCTTAGGGGGTAGCGGGGGGCCCAGGAATGAGCAGTTCTTC. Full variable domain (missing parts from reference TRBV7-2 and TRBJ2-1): GAGVSQSPSNKVTEKGKDVELRCDPISGHTALYWYRQSLGQGLEFLIYFQGNSAPDKSGLPSDRFSAERTGGSVSTLTIQRTQQEDSAVYLCASSLGGSGGPRNEQFFGPGTRLTVL.

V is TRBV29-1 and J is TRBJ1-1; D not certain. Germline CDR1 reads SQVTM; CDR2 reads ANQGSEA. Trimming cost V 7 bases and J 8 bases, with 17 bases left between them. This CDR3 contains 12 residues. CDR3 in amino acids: CSGETHYREAFF. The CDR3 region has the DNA TGCAGCGGGGAGACACATTACCGAGAAGCTTTCTTT.

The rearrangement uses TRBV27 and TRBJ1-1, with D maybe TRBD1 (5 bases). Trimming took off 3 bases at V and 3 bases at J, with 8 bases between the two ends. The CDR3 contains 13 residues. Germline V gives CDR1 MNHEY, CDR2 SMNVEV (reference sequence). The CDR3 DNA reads TGTGCCAGCAGTTTCGACAGACACACTGAAGCTTTCTTT. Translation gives CASSFDRHTEAFF.

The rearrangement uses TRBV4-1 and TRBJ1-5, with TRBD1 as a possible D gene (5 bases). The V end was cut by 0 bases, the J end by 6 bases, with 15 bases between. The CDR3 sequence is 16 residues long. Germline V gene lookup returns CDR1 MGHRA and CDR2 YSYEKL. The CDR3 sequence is CASSQDLGGTFQPQHF. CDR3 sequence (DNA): TGCGCCAGCAGCCAAGATCTGGGGGGGACTTTTCAGCCCCAGCATTTT.

Here the CDR3 DNA reads TGCAGCGTTGGTGGAGGGGACTATGGCTACACCTTC. It encodes CSVGGGDYGYTF. This chain connects TRBV29-1 to TRBJ1-2; a possible D gene is TRBD1 (5 bases). The length of the CDR3 is 12 residues. The V gene lost 4 bases and the J gene lost 3 bases, with 9 bases spanning the gap. CDR1 is SQVTM and CDR2 is ANQGSEA in the germline V gene. Drawing the rest from reference TRBV29-1 and TRBJ1-2, the complete variable domain is SAVISQKPSRDICQRGTSLTIQCQVDSQVTMMFWYRQQPGQSLTLIATANQGSEATYESGFVIDKFPISRPNLTFSTLTVSNMSPEDSSIYLCSVGGGDYGYTFGSGTRLTVV.

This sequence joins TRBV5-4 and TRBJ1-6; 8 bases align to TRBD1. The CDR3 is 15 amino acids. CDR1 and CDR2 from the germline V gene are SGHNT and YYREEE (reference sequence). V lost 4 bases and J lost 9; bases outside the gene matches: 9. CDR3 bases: TGTGCCAGCAGCATCGGACAGGGAGGGACTTCACCCCTCCACTTT. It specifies CASSIGQGGTSPLHF.

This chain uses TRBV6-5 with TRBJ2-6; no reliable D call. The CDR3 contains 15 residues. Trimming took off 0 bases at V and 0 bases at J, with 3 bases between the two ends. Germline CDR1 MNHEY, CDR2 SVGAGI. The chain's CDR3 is CASSYSASGANVLTF. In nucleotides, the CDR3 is TGTGCCAGCAGTTACTCGGCCTCTGGGGCCAACGTCCTGACTTTC.

CDR3 DNA: TGTGCCAGCAGTTCTTTCCGGACAGGGACAACTGAAGCTTTCTTT. This sequence encodes CASSSFRTGTTEAFF. This sequence joins TRBV27 and TRBJ1-1, with 8 bases fitting TRBD1. Germline values: CDR1 MNHEY, CDR2 SMNVEV (reference sequence). Trimming at V came to 4 bases and at J to 5 bases, leaving 9 bases not matched to a gene. The CDR3 sequence is 15 residues long.

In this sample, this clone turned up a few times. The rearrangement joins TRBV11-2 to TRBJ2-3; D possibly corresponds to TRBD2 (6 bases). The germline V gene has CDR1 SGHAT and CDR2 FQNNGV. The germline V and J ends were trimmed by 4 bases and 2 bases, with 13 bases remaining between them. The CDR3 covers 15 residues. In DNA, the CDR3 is TGTGCCAGCAGCTCCCGGGGCGGGACCACAGATACGCAGTATTTT. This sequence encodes CASSSRGGTTDTQYF.

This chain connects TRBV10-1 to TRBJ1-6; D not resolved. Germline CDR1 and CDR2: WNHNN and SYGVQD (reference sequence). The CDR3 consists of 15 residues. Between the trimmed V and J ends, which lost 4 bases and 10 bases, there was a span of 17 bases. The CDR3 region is CASSVKGGKNSPLHF. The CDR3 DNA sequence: TGCGCCAGCAGTGTTAAGGGAGGTAAGAACTCACCCCTCCACTTT.

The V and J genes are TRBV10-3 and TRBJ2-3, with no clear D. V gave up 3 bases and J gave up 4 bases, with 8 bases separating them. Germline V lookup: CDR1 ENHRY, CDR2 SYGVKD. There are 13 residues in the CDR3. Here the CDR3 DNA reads TGTGCCATCAGTGAAGCTAGTCCAGATACGCAGTATTTT. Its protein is CAISEASPDTQYF.

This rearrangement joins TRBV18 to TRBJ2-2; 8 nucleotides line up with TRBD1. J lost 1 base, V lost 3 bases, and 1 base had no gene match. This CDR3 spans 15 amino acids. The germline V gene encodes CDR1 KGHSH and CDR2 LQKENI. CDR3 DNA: TGTGCCAGCTCACCCGACAGGGGGAACACCGGGGAGCTGTTTTTT. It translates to CASSPDRGNTGELFF.

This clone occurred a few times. The CDR3 loop is CASSQGSGELFF. The CDR3 nucleotides are TGCGCCAGCAGTCAGGGGTCCGGGGAGCTGTTTTTT. The rearrangement joins TRBV10-2 to TRBJ2-2; D may be TRBD1 (6 bases). V was pared by 5 bases and J by 6 bases, with 7 bases between. This CDR3 comprises 12 residues. Per germline, CDR1 WSHSY and CDR2 SAAADI.

The CDR3 nucleotides are TGTGCCAGCAGCCCTCCCGCCCCACAGTGGGCTTTCTTT. It encodes CASSPPAPQWAFF. V usage is TRBV7-9 and J usage is TRBJ1-1; D is unclear. The CDR3 covers 13 residues. Trimming removed 5 bases from V and 11 bases from J, with 18 bases in between. Per germline, CDR1 SEHNR and CDR2 FQNEAQ (reference sequence). The full variable domain, with the rest looked up from reference TRBV7-9 and TRBJ1-1, is DTGVSQNPRHKITKRGQNVTFRCDPISEHNRLYWYRQTLGQGPEFLTYFQNEAQLEKSRLLSDRFSAERPKGSFSTLEIQRTEQGDSAMYLCASSPPAPQWAFFGQGTRLTVV.

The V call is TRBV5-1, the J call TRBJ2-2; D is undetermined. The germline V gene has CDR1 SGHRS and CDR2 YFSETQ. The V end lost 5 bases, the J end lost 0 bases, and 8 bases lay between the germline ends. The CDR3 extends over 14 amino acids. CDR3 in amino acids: CASSFLPNTGELFF. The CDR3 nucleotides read TGCGCCAGCAGTTTCCTACCGAACACCGGGGAGCTGTTTTTT. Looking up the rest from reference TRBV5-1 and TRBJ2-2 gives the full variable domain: KAGVTQTPRYLIKTRGQQVTLSCSPISGHRSVSWYQQTPGQGLQFLFEYFSETQRNKGNFPGRFSGRQFSNSRSEMNVSTLELGDSALYLCASSFLPNTGELFFGEGSRLTVL.

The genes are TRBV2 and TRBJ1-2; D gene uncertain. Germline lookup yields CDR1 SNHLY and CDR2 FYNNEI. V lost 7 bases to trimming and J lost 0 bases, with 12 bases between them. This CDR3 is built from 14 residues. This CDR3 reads CASKADLANYGYTF. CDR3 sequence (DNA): TGTGCCAGCAAGGCAGATCTAGCTAACTATGGCTACACCTTC.